Listed here are 23 T cell receptor beta chains from one sample, sequenced in a study of metastatic and nonmetastatic thyroid tumors. Through MiXCR, TCRdb re-clonotyped the PCR reads. This sample has some 28,000 clones, with over 15% found just once. Before thyroid surgery, none of the patients had received any treatment. The sequenced sample was blood. These TCRs come from a female donor with papillary thyroid cancer or a benign thyroid nodule (not recorded which). Some clones in this sample may be carry-over from other donors' samples.

This clone was seen ten or more times. This rearrangement joins TRBV11-2 to TRBJ2-3; D ambiguous. CDR1 SGHAT and CDR2 FQNNGV come from the germline V gene. V dropped 1 base and J dropped 1 base, with 0 bases sitting between them. This CDR3 contains 12 residues. In nucleotides, the CDR3 is TGTGCCAGCAGCTTAGGCACAGATACGCAGTATTTT. This translates into CASSLGTDTQYF. Using reference TRBV11-2 and TRBJ2-3 for the parts outside the CDR3, the full variable domain is EAGVAQSPRYKIIEKRQSVAFWCNPISGHATLYWYQQILGQGPKLLIQFQNNGVVDDSQLPKDRFSAERLKGVDSTLKIQPAKLEDSAVYLCASSLGTDTQYFGPGTRLTVL.

By proportion, this clone is medium-sized. The chain is built from TRBV2 and TRBJ2-7; D not resolved. The V end was cut by 8 bases, the J end by 4 bases, with 6 bases between. Looked up from germline, CDR1 is SNHLY and CDR2 is FYNNEI. The CDR3 sequence is 10 residues long. The CDR3 loop is CASLGYEQYF. Written as DNA, the CDR3 is TGTGCCAGCCTGGGTTACGAGCAGTACTTC.

The chain is built from TRBV6-5 and TRBJ1-3; no firm D call. The germline V gene has CDR1 MNHEY and CDR2 SVGAGI. The CDR3 sequence is 15 residues long. Trimming removed 4 bases from V and 1 base from J, with 11 bases in between. The CDR3 region has the DNA TGTGCCAGCAGTTTATCGGCGGGGTCTGGAAACACCATATATTTT. Amino acids: CASSLSAGSGNTIYF.

This clone was picked up many times. The chain combines TRBV11-2 with TRBJ2-1, with 7 bases aligning to TRBD2. Trimming took 2 bases from V and 5 from J; bases not matched to a gene: 9. CDR3 size: 16 residues. Germline V gene data show CDR1 as SGHAT and CDR2 as FQNNGV. For the CDR3, the DNA is TGTGCCAGCAGCTTAATGGCGGCGGGAGCCCACAATGAGCAGTTCTTC. As protein: CASSLMAAGAHNEQFF.

This rearrangement joins TRBV14 to TRBJ1-1; no clear D. The CDR3 has 13 amino acids. Germline V lookup: CDR1 SGHDN, CDR2 FVKESK. V was clipped by 4 bases and J by 11 bases, with 17 bases between them. DNA for the CDR3: TGTGCCAGCAGCCCGTCGTTGAACACTAAGGCTTTCTTT. Its translation is CASSPSLNTKAFF.

The sample holds many counts of this clone. The chain carries TRBV28 and TRBJ2-5; unclear D gene. CDR1 MDHEN and CDR2 SYDVKM come from the germline V gene. The CDR3 spans 13 residues. V lost 2 bases and J 4 bases, leaving 8 bases between the germline ends. DNA for the CDR3: TGTGCCAGCAGTTTAGAAGGGTTAGAGACCCAGTACTTC. As protein: CASSLEGLETQYF.

Judged by abundance, this clone is medium-sized. V gene TRBV6-5 combines with J gene TRBJ1-1, with TRBD1 matching 9 bases. Germline CDR1 reads MNHEY; CDR2 reads SVGAGI. J gave up 0 bases and V 2 bases, and 10 bases lay outside the gene matches. This CDR3 spans 18 amino acids. CDR3 nucleotides: TGTGCCAGCAGTTACGGCCTGGGGACAGGGATTATGAACACTGAAGCTTTCTTT. Protein product: CASSYGLGTGIMNTEAFF.

This clone was observed a single time. The chain employs TRBV11-2 and TRBJ2-3; a possible D gene is TRBD2 (5 bases). The CDR3 extends over 17 amino acids. Germline values: CDR1 SGHAT, CDR2 FQNNGV. Trimming shortened V by 4 bases and J by 3 bases, and 20 bases separated the two germline ends. Here the CDR3 reads CASSSHPGISETDTQYF. The CDR3 nucleotides are TGTGCCAGCAGCTCCCATCCCGGGATTAGCGAAACAGATACGCAGTATTTT.

The sample holds many counts of this clone. The chain carries TRBV7-3 and TRBJ2-7; 9 bases match TRBD1. The CDR3 has 14 amino acids. CDR1 and CDR2 from the germline V gene are SGHTA and FQGTGA. The J segment lost 5 bases and the V segment lost 5 bases, leaving 7 bases of the junction unmatched. CDR3 region: CASSKGGQGHEQYF. The DNA of the CDR3 is TGTGCCAGCAGCAAGGGGGGACAGGGCCACGAGCAGTACTTC.

This clone was observed many times. The chain couples TRBV11-2 to TRBJ2-7, with D perhaps matching TRBD1 or TRBD2 (5 bases each). V was shortened by 4 bases and J by 5 bases, with 12 bases between the two germline ends. The CDR3 extends over 13 amino acids. Germline CDR1 SGHAT, CDR2 FQNNGV. The CDR3 region is CASSSGPRDEQYF. The CDR3 DNA sequence: TGTGCCAGCAGCTCGGGACCCCGGGACGAGCAGTACTTC.

This clone was found many times. At the DNA level, this CDR3 is encoded by other sequences in the same sample as well. The chain is built from TRBV6-6 and TRBJ1-1; the D gene is possibly TRBD1 (5 bases). The V gene lost 2 bases and the J gene lost 4 bases, with 20 bases spanning the gap. The CDR3 is 17 residues long. The germline CDR1 and CDR2 sequences are MNHNY and SVGAGI (reference sequence). The CDR3 coding sequence is TGTGCCAGCAGTTACCTAAGGGCGGGACGGCAATCCACTGAAGCTTTCTTT. Its protein is CASSYLRAGRQSTEAFF.

The gene calls are TRBV5-1 and TRBJ2-3, with D uncertain. V lost 4 bases, J lost 1 base, and 16 bases lay in between. The CDR3 runs 16 residues. The germline gives CDR1 SGHRS, CDR2 YFSETQ. CDR3 region: CASSPRPLVGTDTQYF. CDR3 coding DNA: TGCGCCAGCAGCCCGCGGCCTCTGGTTGGCACAGATACGCAGTATTTT.

This chain uses TRBV18 with TRBJ1-5; no clear D. There are 14 residues in the CDR3. V was cut by 3 bases and J by 2 bases, with 8 bases left in between. The germline gives CDR1 KGHSH, CDR2 LQKENI. CDR3 bases: TGTGCCAGCTCACCGGCGGCAGGCAATCAGCCCCAGCATTTT. Amino acids: CASSPAAGNQPQHF.

In this sample, this clone turned up many times. The J gene is TRBJ2-3, the V gene TRBV6-4; TRBD2 aligns across 10 bases. CDR1 and CDR2 (germline): MRHNA, SNTAGT. CDR3 length: 16 residues. V was pared by 4 bases and J by 2 bases, with 6 bases of the junction left unmatched. The CDR3 nucleotides read TGTGCCAGCAGTGCTAGCGGGAGCCTTCCCACAGATACGCAGTATTTT. Protein: CASSASGSLPTDTQYF.

The rearrangement uses TRBV5-1 and TRBJ2-7; 12 bases agree with TRBD1. CDR1 SGHRS and CDR2 YFSETQ come from the germline V gene. V was clipped by 4 bases and J by 6 bases; unmatched bases: 5. The CDR3 runs 14 residues. DNA of the CDR3: TGCGCCAGCAGCACCGGGACAGGGGGCGCCGAGCAGTACTTC. The encoded protein is CASSTGTGGAEQYF.

This clone has more than one count but fewer than ten. This sequence may be a read error, since a much larger clone differs from it by one base. This chain uses TRBV3-1 with TRBJ2-1, with 8 bases fitting TRBD2. Germline V gene lookup returns CDR1 LGHDT and CDR2 YNNKEL (reference sequence). This CDR3 region has 15 residues. V lost 0 bases to trimming and J lost 7 bases; unmatched junction nucleotides: 5. Here the CDR3 reads CASSQDLSSGNEQFF. Here the CDR3 DNA reads TGTGCCAGCAGCCAAGATCTTTCTAGCGGGAATGAGCAGTTCTTC.

This clone appeared many times. V and J are TRBV30 and TRBJ2-1; 14 nucleotides line up with TRBD2. The CDR3 spans 16 residues. The trim removed 2 bases at V and 10 bases at J, leaving 10 bases unmatched. The germline V gene has CDR1 GTSNPN and CDR2 SVGIG (reference sequence). The CDR3 sequence is CAWSRQGLAGVGEQFF. DNA of the CDR3: TGTGCCTGGAGTAGACAGGGACTAGCGGGAGTGGGCGAGCAGTTCTTC.

This clone was recorded many times. Other nucleotide sequences from this sample produce the same CDR3. This sequence joins TRBV28 and TRBJ1-2; D remains unclear. Trimming took 7 bases from V and 2 from J, leaving 11 bases between them. The CDR3 is 13 amino acids. Germline V lookup: CDR1 MDHEN, CDR2 SYDVKM. This CDR3 is CASTLGGNYGYTF. CDR3 coding DNA: TGTGCCAGCACCCTGGGCGGGAACTATGGCTACACCTTC.

In its sample, this clone was seen many times. At one boundary the junction diverges from the germline segment, which might be a read error. V is TRBV9 and J is TRBJ2-1; 11 nucleotides match TRBD2. The CDR3 length is 13 residues. Germline assignment: CDR1 SGDLS and CDR2 YYNGEE. In DNA form, the CDR3 reads TGTGCCAGCAGGGGGACTAGCGGCAATGAGCAGCTCTTC. It translates to CASRGTSGNEQLF.

This clone was recorded once. One junction end does not reproduce the germline sequence, and a read error may be involved. The J gene is TRBJ2-3, the V gene TRBV7-8; perhaps D is TRBD1 or TRBD2 (5 bases each). CDR3 length: 17 residues. Germline V gene data show CDR1 as SGHVS and CDR2 as FQNEAQ. The CDR3 spells CASSLRLRVGVTDTKYF. CDR3 in DNA: TGTGCCAGCAGCTTAAGGCTTAGGGTGGGGGTTACAGATACGAAGTATTTT.

This clone occurred many times. V usage is TRBV13 and J usage is TRBJ2-3; D possibly matches TRBD1 or TRBD2 (5 bases each). CDR1 is PRHDT and CDR2 is FYEKMQ in the germline V gene (reference sequence). V was trimmed by 8 bases and J by 1 base, leaving 7 bases between them. There are 12 residues in the CDR3. CDR3 nucleotide sequence: TGTGCCAGCGGGACCCGCACAGATACGCAGTATTTT. Amino acids: CASGTRTDTQYF.

Ten or more counts support this clone. The rearrangement uses TRBV12-3 or TRBV12-4 and TRBJ2-1, with a tentative D call TRBD2 (6 bases). The CDR3 loop spans 14 amino acids. With 5 bases removed from V and 3 bases from J, the gap between germline ends came to 11 bases. In nucleotides, the CDR3 is TGTGCCAGCAGTCGGGACTTCGGCTACAATGAGCAGTTCTTC. It encodes CASSRDFGYNEQFF.

This clone turned up a few times. CDR3 DNA: TGTGCCACCAGCAGAGGTCGGACAGGGGGCCACGAGCAGTACTTC. It encodes CATSRGRTGGHEQYF. The gene calls are TRBV15 and TRBJ2-7, with TRBD1 matching over 11 bases. Trimming removed 1 base from V and 5 bases from J; junction bases left unmatched: 4. Germline-derived CDR1 and CDR2 are LNHNV and YYDKDF (reference sequence). CDR3 length: 15 amino acids.